This T cell receptor (beta chain) came from a study of identifying expanded T cells in peripheral blood. About this clone itself: The antigen is unknown.

Healthy donors had no documented immune events, such as infections, while sampled. The table came from immunoSEQ multiplex PCR; TCRdb's copy has only in-frame clones and leaves some out. The sample contains 80,000 to 90,000 clones, around 85% of which appear only once. Study-level findings and limits: Across healthy donors, higher total template counts meant significantly greater roughly two-week count variance. Around 1.2 clones differed between technical replicates, versus approximately 17 and 20 over time.

V lost 4 bases and J lost 7, with 17 bases in between. This CDR3 spans 15 amino acids. The germline CDR1 and CDR2 sequences are WSHSY and SAAADI. Specimen: blood. The clonotype comes from a person aged 18 to 75 in good health. The genes are TRBV10-2 and TRBJ2-1; D is tentatively TRBD1 or TRBD2 (6 bases each). CDR3 region: CASSGLGGPMNEQFF. The CDR3 nucleotides are TGCGCCAGCAGTGGTCTAGGGGGGCCTATGAATGAGCAGTTCTTC.